The present T cell receptor (beta chain) was sequenced within a study of T cell responses to AZD1222 COVID-19 vaccine. Germline-derived CDR1 and CDR2 are SGHRS and YFSETQ. The CDR3 runs 15 residues. V was clipped by 1 base and J by 2 bases, with 13 bases between them. TCRdb's table, derived via immunoSEQ multiplex PCR, lists solely in-frame clones and lacks some. The data show about 97,000 clones, roughly 90% seen once. The rearrangement joins TRBV5-1 to TRBJ2-7; perhaps TRBD1 as D (6 bases). The receptor comes from an adult in good health. Sequencing was performed on peripheral blood, taken on day 0 of AZD1222 vaccination. The CDR3 DNA reads as TGCGCCAGCAGCTTGATCAGGGGCCCCACCTACGAGCAGTACTTC. It codes for CASSLIRGPTYEQYF.